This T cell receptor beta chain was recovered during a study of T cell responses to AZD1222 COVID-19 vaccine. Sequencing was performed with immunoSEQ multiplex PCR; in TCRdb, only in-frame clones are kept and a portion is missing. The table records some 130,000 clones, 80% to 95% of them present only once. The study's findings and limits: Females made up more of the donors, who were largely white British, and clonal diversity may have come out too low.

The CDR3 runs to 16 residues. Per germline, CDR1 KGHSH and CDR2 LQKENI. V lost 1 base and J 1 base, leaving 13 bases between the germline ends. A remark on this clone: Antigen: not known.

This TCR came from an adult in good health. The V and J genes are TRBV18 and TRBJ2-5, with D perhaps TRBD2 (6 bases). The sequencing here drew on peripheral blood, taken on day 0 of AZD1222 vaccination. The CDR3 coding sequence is TGTGCCAGCTCACCACGTCGGAGGGACCCCCAAGAGACCCAGTACTTC. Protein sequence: CASSPRRRDPQETQYF.